These 25 T cell receptor beta chains share one sample of origin, sequenced in a study of blood T cells in healthy people across ages. Alongside a J-beta primer mix, a sample-barcoded 5' primer served in a second PCR lasting about 6 to 12 cycles. TCRdb ran MiXCR on the 5' RACE reads and lists one entry per CDR3 protein. The repertoire holds around 800,000 distinct CDR3 sequences, with about 42% as singletons. Sequenced: blood. The receptors were sampled from a man between 60 and 70 years old in good health.

This clonotype was observed a few times. V gene TRBV9 combines with J gene TRBJ1-5; D perhaps matches TRBD1 (5 bases). CDR3 length equals 14 residues. CDR1 and CDR2 from the germline V gene are SGDLS and YYNGEE. Trimming stripped 3 bases from V and 4 bases from J, with 11 bases between. This chain's CDR3 is CASSAGSLNQPQHF. CDR3 sequence (DNA): TGTGCCAGCAGCGCAGGGTCACTAAATCAGCCCCAGCATTTT. The complete variable domain, with remaining parts taken from reference TRBV9 and TRBJ1-5, reads DSGVTQTPKHLITATGQRVTLRCSPRSGDLSVYWYQQSLDQGLQFLIQYYNGEERAKGNILERFSAQQFPDLHSELNLSSLELGDSALYFCASSAGSLNQPQHFGDGTRLSIL.

This clonotype was observed a few times. The V gene is TRBV11-1, the J gene TRBJ2-7, with 7 bases identical to TRBD1. TRBJ2-5 explains the end of the DNA better; the J call may be wrong. The CDR3 contains 16 residues. Germline CDR1 SGHAT, CDR2 FQDESV (reference sequence). CDR3 region: CASSPEGAGGKKTQYF. CDR3 nucleotide sequence: TGTGCCAGCAGCCCCGAGGGGGCAGGGGGTAAGAAGACCCAGTACTTC.

The chain has TRBV12-3 or TRBV12-4 and TRBJ1-1, with 8 bases that match TRBD1. Trimming at V came to 6 bases and at J to 7 bases, leaving 10 bases not matched to a gene. The CDR3 spans 14 residues. CDR3 nucleotide sequence: TGTGCCAGCAGCCCGGGACAGGCTCTCCGTGAAGCTTTCTTT. Its protein is CASSPGQALREAFF.

This clonotype appeared a single time. A much larger clonotype is one base distant, so this may be a read error. This chain connects TRBV6-5 to TRBJ2-5; D possibly corresponds to TRBD1 (5 bases). TRBJ2-7 matches the DNA end more closely, so the J call is doubtful. The CDR3 runs to 16 residues. CDR1 and CDR2 (germline): MNHEY, SVGAGI. The CDR3, as DNA: TGTGCCAACAGCCCCAGGCTCAGGACACCCGCCTACGAGCAGTACTTC. This translates into CANSPRLRTPAYEQYF.

As concerns this clonotype: This clone may be a read error of a much larger clone one base away. J is TRBJ2-3 and V is TRBV3-1; no reliable D call. This CDR3 region has 12 residues. Trimming cost V 2 bases and J 2 bases, with 2 bases left between them. Germline CDR1 and CDR2: LGHDT and YNNKEL (reference sequence). The CDR3 protein is CASSQHTDTQYF. In nucleotides, the CDR3 is TGTGCCAGCAGCCAACACACAGATACGCAGTATTTT.

V is TRBV29-1 and J is TRBJ2-1, with D hard to call. The germline gives CDR1 SQVTM, CDR2 ANQGSEA. Trimming took off 3 bases at V and 10 bases at J, with 7 bases between the two ends. The length of the CDR3 is 10 residues. The chain's CDR3 is CSVEITEQFF. The CDR3 DNA is TGCAGCGTTGAGATAACGGAGCAGTTCTTC.

In this sample, this clonotype turned up a few times. The chain couples TRBV7-2 to TRBJ2-7; maybe TRBD2 (7 bases). The CDR3 sequence is 16 residues long. Germline CDR1 SGHTA, CDR2 FQGNSA. V was trimmed by 5 bases and J by 1 base, leaving 18 bases between them. The CDR3, as DNA: TGTGCCAGCAGCCAGGGGACGGGGGGACTTTCCTACGAGCAGTACTTC. This codes for CASSQGTGGLSYEQYF.

The chain carries TRBV29-1 and TRBJ2-1; D might be TRBD1 or TRBD2, each matching 5 bases. Germline CDR1 is SQVTM and CDR2 is ANQGSEA. The length of the CDR3 is 12 residues. V was clipped by 5 bases and J by 4 bases, with 9 bases between them. CDR3 bases: TGCAGCGTTCAGGGAGCATACAATGAGCAGTTCTTC. Residues: CSVQGAYNEQFF.

This clonotype was seen a few times. The rearrangement uses TRBV3-1 and TRBJ2-7; 10 nucleotides agree with TRBD1. The CDR3 has 18 residues. Germline V gene lookup returns CDR1 LGHDT and CDR2 YNNKEL (reference sequence). The V and J ends lost 4 bases and 2 bases, in that order; junction bases with no gene match: 14. In DNA, the CDR3 is TGTGCCAGCAGCCCCACTCCGGGACAGGGGCCAAGGGCCTACGAGCAGTACTTC. Protein product: CASSPTPGQGPRAYEQYF.

V gene TRBV10-3 combines with J gene TRBJ1-5; no firm D call. Per germline, CDR1 ENHRY and CDR2 SYGVKD. The CDR3 sequence is 16 residues long. Trimming took off 6 bases at V and 0 bases at J, with 15 bases between the two ends. The CDR3 nucleotides read TGTGCCATCAGCGCATTTTCTTTTGATAGCAATCAGCCCCAGCATTTT. Protein: CAISAFSFDSNQPQHF.

This clonotype was seen only a few times. V usage is TRBV7-9 and J usage is TRBJ1-1; D gene uncertain. This CDR3 has 15 residues. Trimming stripped 6 bases from V and 1 base from J, with 15 bases between. Germline loops: CDR1 SEHNR, CDR2 FQNEAQ (reference sequence). The DNA for the CDR3 is TGTGCCAGCAGTGGAAAGGACCTTCCGAACACTGAAGCTTTCTTT. This sequence encodes CASSGKDLPNTEAFF. The variable domain in full, completed from reference TRBV7-9 and TRBJ1-1, reads DTGVSQNPRHKITKRGQNVTFRCDPISEHNRLYWYRQTLGQGPEFLTYFQNEAQLEKSRLLSDRFSAERPKGSFSTLEIQRTEQGDSAMYLCASSGKDLPNTEAFFGQGTRLTVV.

The gene calls are TRBV4-3 and TRBJ2-2, with D uncertain. Looked up from germline, CDR1 is LGHNA and CDR2 is YSLEER. V shed 0 bases and J shed 1 base, with 6 bases lying between them. This CDR3 comprises 15 residues. The CDR3 region is CASSQDLWNTGELFF. DNA for the CDR3: TGCGCCAGCAGCCAAGATCTCTGGAACACCGGGGAGCTGTTTTTT.

V usage is TRBV9 and J usage is TRBJ2-1; TRBD2 aligns across 11 bases. The CDR3 is 16 residues long. The junction had 16 bases not matched to a gene; V was cut back by 7 bases and J by 10 bases. Germline values: CDR1 SGDLS, CDR2 YYNGEE. The CDR3 is CASGGGGTSGGSEQFF. For the CDR3, the DNA is TGTGCCAGCGGAGGGGGAGGGACTAGCGGTGGGTCCGAGCAGTTCTTC.

This clonotype was detected many times. The chain couples TRBV5-1 to TRBJ2-3; D perhaps matches TRBD1 (5 bases). Germline values: CDR1 SGHRS, CDR2 YFSETQ. The CDR3 contains 15 residues. Trimming removed 0 bases at V and 6 bases at J, with 14 bases between. CDR3 amino acids: CASSLEGQGYDTQYF. DNA for the CDR3: TGCGCCAGCAGCTTGGAAGGGCAGGGATACGATACGCAGTATTTT. The variable domain in full, completed from reference TRBV5-1 and TRBJ2-3, reads KAGVTQTPRYLIKTRGQQVTLSCSPISGHRSVSWYQQTPGQGLQFLFEYFSETQRNKGNFPGRFSGRQFSNSRSEMNVSTLELGDSALYLCASSLEGQGYDTQYFGPGTRLTVL.

This chain joins TRBV20-1 and TRBJ1-5; TRBD1 might be the D (5 bases). CDR1 DFQATT and CDR2 SNEGSKA come from the germline V gene (reference sequence). Trimming took off 0 bases at V and 1 base at J, with 7 bases between the two ends. This CDR3 comprises 14 residues. The CDR3: CSARDQGSNQPQHF. CDR3 bases: TGCAGTGCTAGAGATCAGGGAAGCAATCAGCCCCAGCATTTT.

This clonotype was seen more than once but under ten times. The CDR3 sequence is CASSSGRVQPQHF. CDR3 DNA sequence: TGTGCCAGCAGTTCCGGCAGGGTCCAGCCCCAGCATTTT. The J gene is TRBJ1-5, the V gene TRBV12-3 or TRBV12-4; the D gene is possibly TRBD1 (5 bases). This CDR3 is 13 amino acids long. With 4 bases removed from V and 7 bases from J, the gap between germline ends came to 11 bases.

The chain is built from TRBV20-1 and TRBJ1-2; D gene uncertain. V was clipped by 5 bases and J by 4 bases, with 11 bases between them. Germline CDR1 and CDR2: DFQATT and SNEGSKA (reference sequence). CDR3 length equals 12 residues. The CDR3 spells CSAQTTVYGYTF. The DNA for the CDR3 is TGCAGTGCTCAGACCACAGTCTATGGCTACACCTTC.

This clonotype was seen more than once but under ten times. The rearrangement uses TRBV7-2 and TRBJ1-2; D is unresolved. V lost 7 bases, J lost 0 bases, and 9 bases lay in between. Germline V lookup: CDR1 SGHTA, CDR2 FQGNSA. This CDR3 is built from 13 residues. CDR3 DNA: TGTGCCAGCAAGCCTAGGACTAACTATGGCTACACCTTC. Residues: CASKPRTNYGYTF.

The V call is TRBV27, the J call TRBJ2-6, with D unresolved. Trimming left V 6 bases short and J 3 bases short, with 12 bases between. Germline CDR1 is MNHEY and CDR2 is SMNVEV (reference sequence). This CDR3 is 15 amino acids long. CDR3 sequence reads: CASSSRLFGANVLTF. In nucleotides, the CDR3 is TGTGCCAGCAGCTCCCGGTTGTTTGGGGCCAACGTCCTGACTTTC.

The chain couples TRBV4-3 to TRBJ2-7, with 10 bases lining up with TRBD2. Germline values: CDR1 LGHNA, CDR2 YSLEER. V shed 2 bases and J 3 bases; nucleotides not matched to a gene: 4. This CDR3 has 15 residues. CDR3 nucleotides: TGCGCCAGCAGCCAACAGCGGGAGGGATTCTACGAGCAGTACTTC. This sequence encodes CASSQQREGFYEQYF.

This clonotype showed up just a few times. The chain uses TRBV20-1 and TRBJ2-5; D gene uncertain. Per the germline V gene, CDR1 is DFQATT and CDR2 is SNEGSKA (reference sequence). The CDR3 contains 12 residues. V gave up 4 bases and J gave up 0 bases, with 6 bases separating them. In DNA, the CDR3 is TGCAGTGCTAAGTCTAACCAAGAGACCCAGTACTTC. This sequence encodes CSAKSNQETQYF.

The chain uses TRBV29-1 and TRBJ2-1; perhaps D is TRBD1 or TRBD2 (5 bases each). Germline-derived CDR1 and CDR2 are SQVTM and ANQGSEA. V lost 7 bases and J lost 5, with 9 bases in between. CDR3 length: 11 amino acids. The DNA for the CDR3 is TGCAGCGGGGGGTGGAACAATGAGCAGTTCTTC. Amino acid sequence: CSGGWNNEQFF.

The chain links TRBV3-1 to TRBJ2-1; 8 nucleotides match TRBD1. The CDR3 is 17 amino acids. The J segment lost 10 bases and the V segment lost 0 bases, leaving 14 bases of the junction unmatched. Germline V CDR1 and CDR2: LGHDT, YNNKEL (reference sequence). The CDR3 region has the DNA TGTGCCAGCAGCCAAGATGGGGGAGACAGGGGTTTCTACGAGCAGTTCTTC. It specifies CASSQDGGDRGFYEQFF.

This sequence joins TRBV11-2 and TRBJ2-7, with 7 positions matching TRBD2. Germline CDR1 and CDR2: SGHAT and FQNNGV. The V segment lost 5 bases and the J segment 7 bases; nucleotides outside the gene matches: 20. This CDR3 region has 17 residues. CDR3 region: CASSPPGGIYRSNEQYF. The CDR3 coding sequence is TGTGCCAGCAGCCCCCCCGGGGGGATATATAGGTCCAATGAGCAGTACTTC.

This clonotype was seen a few times. The V call is TRBV29-1, the J call TRBJ2-5; D is ambiguous. The V end was cut by 0 bases, the J end by 7 bases, with 6 bases between. CDR1 and CDR2 (germline): SQVTM, ANQGSEA. The CDR3 sequence is 11 residues long. The CDR3 DNA reads TGCAGCGTTGAAGAAAAGGGGACCCAGTACTTC. It yields the protein CSVEEKGTQYF.